This TCR beta chain was recorded in a study of blood T cell repertoires in COVID-19. Study overall: Acute and convalescent COVID-19 samples came from the United States, Italy and Spain. Sources were T cells, B-cell-depleted T cells, or PBMCs; the material itself was cDNA or gDNA.

This clone came up a few times. Original processing methods: Reference gene primer amplification in the assay estimated nucleated cell counts. The assay was immunoSEQ multiplex PCR, and TCRdb's table has in-frame clones only and misses some. V, J and clone size are those of that table, while D and trimming were read from the DNA. The data show roughly 59,000 clones, roughly 71% seen once. Germline V gene sequence: CDR1 ENHRY, CDR2 SYGVKD. There are 15 residues in the CDR3. The J segment lost 6 bases and the V segment lost 6 bases, leaving 14 bases of the junction unmatched. The chain links TRBV10-3 to TRBJ2-7; TRBD2 aligns across 7 bases. This TCR came from a woman aged 45-65 years with active or convalescent COVID-19. The specimen sequenced was peripheral blood. The CDR3 nucleotides read TGTGCCATCAGCGACAGTTCAGCGGGACCCCGCGAGCAGTACTTC. Translated, it gives CAISDSSAGPREQYF.